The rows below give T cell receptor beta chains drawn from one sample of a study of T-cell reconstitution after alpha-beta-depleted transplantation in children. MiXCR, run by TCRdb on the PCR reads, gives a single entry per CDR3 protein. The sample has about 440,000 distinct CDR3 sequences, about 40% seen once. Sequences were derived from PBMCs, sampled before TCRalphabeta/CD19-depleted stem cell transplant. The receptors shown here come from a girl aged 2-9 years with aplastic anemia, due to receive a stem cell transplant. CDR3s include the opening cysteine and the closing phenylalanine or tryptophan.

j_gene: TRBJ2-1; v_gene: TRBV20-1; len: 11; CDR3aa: CSARDPPGQFF
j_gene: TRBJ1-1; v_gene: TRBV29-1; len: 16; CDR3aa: CSVEDLRDPGPWEAFF
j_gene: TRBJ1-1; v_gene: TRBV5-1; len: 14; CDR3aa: CASSLTTGFTEAFF
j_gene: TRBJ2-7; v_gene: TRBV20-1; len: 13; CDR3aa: CSALTGSSYEQYF
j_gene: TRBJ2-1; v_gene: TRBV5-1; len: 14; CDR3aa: CASSIRDSYNEQFF
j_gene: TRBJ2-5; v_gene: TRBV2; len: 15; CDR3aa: CASSEDIGLQETQYF
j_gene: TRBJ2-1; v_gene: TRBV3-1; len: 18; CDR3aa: CASSQVYRGRASYNEQFF
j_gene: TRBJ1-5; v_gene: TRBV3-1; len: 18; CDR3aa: CASTSTAGGFGSNQPQHF
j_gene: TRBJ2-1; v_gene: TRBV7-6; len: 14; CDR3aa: CASKAGGRSNEQFF
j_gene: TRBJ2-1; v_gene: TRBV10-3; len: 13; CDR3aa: CATAVASVDEQFF
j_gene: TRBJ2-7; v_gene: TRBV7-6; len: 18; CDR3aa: CASSLELGQGARAYEQYF
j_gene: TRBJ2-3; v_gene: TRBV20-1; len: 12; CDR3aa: CSARVEVDTQYF
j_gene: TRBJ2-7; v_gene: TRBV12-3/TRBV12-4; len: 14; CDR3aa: CASSPRTDLYEQYF
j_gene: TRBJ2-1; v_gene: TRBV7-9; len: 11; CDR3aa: CASGLALEQFF
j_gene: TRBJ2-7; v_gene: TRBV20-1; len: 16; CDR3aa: CSATPGGSPSGYEQYF
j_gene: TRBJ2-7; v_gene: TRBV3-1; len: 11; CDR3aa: CATSRIYEQYF
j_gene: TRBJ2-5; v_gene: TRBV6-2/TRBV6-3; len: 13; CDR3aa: CASKIPGVETQYF
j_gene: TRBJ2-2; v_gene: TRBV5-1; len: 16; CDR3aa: CASSWEREGRTGELFF
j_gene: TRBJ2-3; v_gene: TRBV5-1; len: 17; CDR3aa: CASRRISAGGNTDTQYF
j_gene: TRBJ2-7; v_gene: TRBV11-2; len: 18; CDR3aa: CASSLGSSGRAASYEQYF
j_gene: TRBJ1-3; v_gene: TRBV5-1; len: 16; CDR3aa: CASSLESRLSGNTIYF
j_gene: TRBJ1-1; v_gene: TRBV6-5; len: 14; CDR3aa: CASSYQGAGTEAFF